The sequence of this T cell receptor (beta chain) was determined in a study of T cell responses to AZD1222 COVID-19 vaccine. Worth noting for this clone: Antigen unknown.

V was clipped by 6 bases and J by 4 bases; unmatched bases: 5. The CDR3 covers 13 residues. The germline V gene encodes CDR1 SGHAT and CDR2 FQDESV (reference sequence). Study outcomes and limitations: The donor cohort was predominantly white British with a female majority, and clonal diversity may have been underestimated. An increase in Spike-specific TCR breadth and depth was observed after two AZD1222 doses. Baseline seropositives among AZD1222 recipients totaled only five to seven.

Produced via immunoSEQ multiplex PCR; TCRdb's table is partial and in-frame only. Among about 76,000 clones listed, approximately 90% were seen once. V usage is TRBV11-1 and J usage is TRBJ1-1; 7 nucleotides align to TRBD1. The clonotype originates from an adult in good health. The sample consisted of peripheral blood, taken on day 0 of AZD1222 vaccination. The CDR3 DNA sequence: TGTGCCAGCAGTTTACAGGGGAGCACTGAAGCTTTCTTT. It specifies CASSLQGSTEAFF. The entire variable domain, with the rest obtained from reference TRBV11-1 and TRBJ1-1, is as follows: EAEVAQSPRYKITEKSQAVAFWCDPISGHATLYWYRQILGQGPELLVQFQDESVVDDSQLPKDRFSAERLKGVDSTLKIQPAELGDSAMYLCASSLQGSTEAFFGQGTRLTVV.